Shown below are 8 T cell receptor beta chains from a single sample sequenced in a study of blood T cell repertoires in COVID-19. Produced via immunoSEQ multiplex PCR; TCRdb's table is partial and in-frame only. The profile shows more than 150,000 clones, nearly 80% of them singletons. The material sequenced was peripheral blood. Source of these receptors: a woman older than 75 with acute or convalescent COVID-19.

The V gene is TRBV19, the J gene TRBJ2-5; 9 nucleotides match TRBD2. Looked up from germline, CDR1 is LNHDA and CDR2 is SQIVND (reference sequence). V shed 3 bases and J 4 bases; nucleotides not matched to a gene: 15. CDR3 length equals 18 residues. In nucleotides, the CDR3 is TGTGCCAGTAGTATCGGGGCAGCTTCTAGCGGGATGGGAGAGACCCAGTACTTC. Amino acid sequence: CASSIGAASSGMGETQYF.

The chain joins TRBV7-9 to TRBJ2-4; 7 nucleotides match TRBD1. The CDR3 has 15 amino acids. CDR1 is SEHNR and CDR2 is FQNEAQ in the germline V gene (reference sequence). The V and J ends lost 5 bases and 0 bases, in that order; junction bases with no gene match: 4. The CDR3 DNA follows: TGTGCCAGCAGCCGGGACAGCATAGCCAAAAACATTCAGTACTTC. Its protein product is CASSRDSIAKNIQYF.

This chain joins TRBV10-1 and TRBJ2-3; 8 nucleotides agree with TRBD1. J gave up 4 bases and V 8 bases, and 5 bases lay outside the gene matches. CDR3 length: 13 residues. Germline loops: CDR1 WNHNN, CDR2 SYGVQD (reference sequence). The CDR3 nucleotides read TGCGCCAGCCGCGGACAGGGAGCAGATACGCAGTATTTT. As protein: CASRGQGADTQYF.

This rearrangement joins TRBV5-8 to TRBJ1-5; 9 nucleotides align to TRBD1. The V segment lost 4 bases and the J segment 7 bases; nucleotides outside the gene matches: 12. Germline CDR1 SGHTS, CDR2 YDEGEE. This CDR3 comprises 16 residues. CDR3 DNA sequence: TGTGCCAGCAGCCTTACCCTACAGGGGGCCGGGCAGCCCCAGCATTTT. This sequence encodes CASSLTLQGAGQPQHF. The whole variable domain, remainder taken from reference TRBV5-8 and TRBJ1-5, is EAGVTQSPTHLIKTRGQQATLRCSPISGHTSVYWYQQALGLGLQFLLWYDEGEERNRGNFPPRFSGRQFPNYSSELNVNALELEDSALYLCASSLTLQGAGQPQHFGDGTRLSIL.

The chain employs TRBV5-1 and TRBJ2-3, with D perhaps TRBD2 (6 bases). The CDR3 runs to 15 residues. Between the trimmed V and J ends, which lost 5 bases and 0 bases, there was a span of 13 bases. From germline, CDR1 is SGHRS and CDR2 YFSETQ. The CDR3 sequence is CASRRSGSSTDTQYF. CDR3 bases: TGCGCCAGCAGGAGGAGCGGGTCTAGCACAGATACGCAGTATTTT.

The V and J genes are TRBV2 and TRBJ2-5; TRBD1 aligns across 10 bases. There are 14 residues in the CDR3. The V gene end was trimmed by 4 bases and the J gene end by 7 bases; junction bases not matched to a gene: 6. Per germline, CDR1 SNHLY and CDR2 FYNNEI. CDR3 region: CASSGDRGGMTQYF. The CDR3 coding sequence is TGTGCCAGCAGTGGGGACAGGGGAGGAATGACCCAGTACTTC.

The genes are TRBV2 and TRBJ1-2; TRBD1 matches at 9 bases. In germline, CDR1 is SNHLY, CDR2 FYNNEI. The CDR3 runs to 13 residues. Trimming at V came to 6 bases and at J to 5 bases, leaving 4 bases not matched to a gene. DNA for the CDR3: TGTGCCAGCAGCGTCGACAGGGGGTATGGCTACACCTTC. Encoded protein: CASSVDRGYGYTF.

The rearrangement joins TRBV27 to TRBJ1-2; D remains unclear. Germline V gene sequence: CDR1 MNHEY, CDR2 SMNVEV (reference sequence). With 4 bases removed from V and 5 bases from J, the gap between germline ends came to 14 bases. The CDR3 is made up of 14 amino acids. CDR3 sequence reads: CASSYREQGYGYTF. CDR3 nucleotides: TGTGCCAGCAGTTACCGGGAGCAAGGATATGGCTACACCTTC.